Listed below are T cell receptor beta chains from one sample, sequenced in a study of blood T cell repertoires in COVID-19. Method: immunoSEQ multiplex PCR; TCRdb's copy keeps in-frame clones and lacks some. The data hold 190,000 or so clones, with 88% observed a single time. The specimen sequenced was peripheral blood. Every receptor here comes from a young woman with acute or convalescent COVID-19. CDR3s include the opening cysteine and the closing phenylalanine or tryptophan. D genes are given only for firm matches. Clone size appears in some rows only: once, few, many, or a class for an expanded clone.

cdr3_length d_call clone_size j_call v_call cdr3_aa cdr3_nt
18 TRBD2 . TRBJ2-1 TRBV7-3 CASSLPLAVGDTYNEQFF TGTGCCAGCAGCTTACCACTAGCGGTGGGGGACACCTACAATGAGCAGTTCTTC
13 . . TRBJ1-4 TRBV28 CASIPSTSEKLFF TGTGCCAGCATCCCCTCAACATCTGAAAAACTGTTTTTT
13 . . TRBJ2-1 TRBV5-1 CASSSFPHNEQFF TGCGCCAGCAGCTCCTTCCCCCACAATGAGCAGTTCTTC
12 . once TRBJ2-1 TRBV4-1 CASSQVPNEQFF TGCGCCAGCAGCCAAGTTCCGAATGAGCAGTTCTTC
18 . . TRBJ1-1 TRBV19 CASSGSGTHRFWNTEAFF TGTGCCAGTAGTGGGTCCGGGACTCATCGATTCTGGAACACTGAAGCTTTCTTT
13 TRBD1 . TRBJ2-5 TRBV29-1 CSATGIGQETQYF TGCAGCGCGACAGGGATTGGACAAGAGACCCAGTACTTC
14 . . TRBJ1-2 TRBV5-6 CASSLRGSNYGYTF TGTGCCAGCAGCTTGCGGGGTTCTAACTATGGCTACACCTTC
13 . . TRBJ2-1 TRBV29-1 CSLGLSGINEQFF TGCAGCTTAGGACTGAGCGGAATAAATGAGCAGTTCTTC
12 . . TRBJ2-2 TRBV10-3 CATRVYTWELFF TGTGCCACCCGGGTTTATACCTGGGAGCTGTTTTTT
12 . . TRBJ2-7 TRBV2 CASDRGASEQYF TGTGCCAGCGATCGCGGAGCATCCGAGCAGTACTTC
15 . . TRBJ1-5 TRBV27 CASSPNTGGLQPQHF TGTGCCAGCAGTCCAAATACGGGTGGCCTACAGCCCCAGCATTTT
14 . . TRBJ2-4 TRBV10-2 CASSTGWLKNIQYF TGCGCCAGCTCAACAGGTTGGCTAAAAAACATTCAGTACTTC
14 . . TRBJ2-3 TRBV2 CASSEGRETDTQYF TGTGCCAGCAGTGAAGGTCGGGAGACAGATACGCAGTATTTT
12 . . TRBJ2-3 TRBV18 CASRLETDTQYF TGTGCCAGCCGACTAGAGACAGATACGCAGTATTTT
11 . once TRBJ1-2 TRBV9 CAGQVDYGYTF TGTGCCGGGCAGGTGGACTATGGCTACACCTTC
13 TRBD1 . TRBJ1-5 TRBV27 CASREGAVSPQHF TGTGCCAGCAGGGAGGGGGCGGTGTCGCCCCAGCATTTT
11 . few TRBJ2-7 TRBV10-3 CAIGQTYEQYF TGTGCCATCGGACAGACGTACGAGCAGTACTTC
12 . . TRBJ2-7 TRBV6-5 CATHSSSYEQYF TGTGCCACCCATAGTAGCTCCTACGAGCAGTACTTC
15 . few TRBJ2-3 TRBV5-1 CASSLGLYSTDTQYF TGCGCCAGCAGCCTAGGACTTTATAGCACAGATACGCAGTATTTT
14 . few TRBJ2-7 TRBV28 CASRDPGESYEQYF TGTGCCAGCAGGGACCCGGGGGAATCCTACGAGCAGTACTTC
14 TRBD1 . TRBJ1-5 TRBV2 CASSVDREGEPQHF TGTGCCAGCAGTGTGGACAGGGAAGGGGAGCCCCAGCATTTT
18 TRBD2 . TRBJ2-5 TRBV28 CASSLLGLAGGSPETQYF TGTGCCAGCAGTTTATTGGGACTAGCGGGAGGGTCACCGGAGACCCAGTACTTC
13 TRBD1 . TRBJ1-5 TRBV10-3 CAIGGQFNQPQHF TGTGCCATCGGGGGACAGTTCAATCAGCCCCAGCATTTT